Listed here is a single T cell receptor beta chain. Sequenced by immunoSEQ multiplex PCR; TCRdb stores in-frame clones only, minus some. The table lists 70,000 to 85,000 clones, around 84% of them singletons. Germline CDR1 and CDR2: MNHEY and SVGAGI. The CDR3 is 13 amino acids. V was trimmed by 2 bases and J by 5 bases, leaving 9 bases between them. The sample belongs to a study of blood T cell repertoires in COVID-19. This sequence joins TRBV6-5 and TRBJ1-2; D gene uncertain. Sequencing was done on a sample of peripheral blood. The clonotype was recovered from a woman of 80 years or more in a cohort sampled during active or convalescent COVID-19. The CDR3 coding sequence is TGTGCCAGCAGTTACGAGGGAAATTATGGCTACACCTTC. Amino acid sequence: CASSYEGNYGYTF.